This T cell receptor beta chain was identified during a study of control samples from healthy donors and cancer patients. This CDR3 has 15 amino acids. Trimming removed 6 bases at V and 0 bases at J, with 13 bases between. Germline V lookup: CDR1 ENHRY, CDR2 SYGVKD. TCRdb keeps only in-frame clones here, not all; method: immunoSEQ multiplex PCR. The top ten hold more than 13% of the sample, which has about 130,000 clones, over 90% seen once. The sample comprised PBMCs. The sequence came from a man in his 60s with colorectal cancer. The V gene is TRBV10-3, the J gene TRBJ2-3; D uncertain. The CDR3 sequence: CAISARAFSTDTQYF. The CDR3, as DNA: TGTGCCATCAGCGCAAGGGCTTTCAGCACAGATACGCAGTATTTT.